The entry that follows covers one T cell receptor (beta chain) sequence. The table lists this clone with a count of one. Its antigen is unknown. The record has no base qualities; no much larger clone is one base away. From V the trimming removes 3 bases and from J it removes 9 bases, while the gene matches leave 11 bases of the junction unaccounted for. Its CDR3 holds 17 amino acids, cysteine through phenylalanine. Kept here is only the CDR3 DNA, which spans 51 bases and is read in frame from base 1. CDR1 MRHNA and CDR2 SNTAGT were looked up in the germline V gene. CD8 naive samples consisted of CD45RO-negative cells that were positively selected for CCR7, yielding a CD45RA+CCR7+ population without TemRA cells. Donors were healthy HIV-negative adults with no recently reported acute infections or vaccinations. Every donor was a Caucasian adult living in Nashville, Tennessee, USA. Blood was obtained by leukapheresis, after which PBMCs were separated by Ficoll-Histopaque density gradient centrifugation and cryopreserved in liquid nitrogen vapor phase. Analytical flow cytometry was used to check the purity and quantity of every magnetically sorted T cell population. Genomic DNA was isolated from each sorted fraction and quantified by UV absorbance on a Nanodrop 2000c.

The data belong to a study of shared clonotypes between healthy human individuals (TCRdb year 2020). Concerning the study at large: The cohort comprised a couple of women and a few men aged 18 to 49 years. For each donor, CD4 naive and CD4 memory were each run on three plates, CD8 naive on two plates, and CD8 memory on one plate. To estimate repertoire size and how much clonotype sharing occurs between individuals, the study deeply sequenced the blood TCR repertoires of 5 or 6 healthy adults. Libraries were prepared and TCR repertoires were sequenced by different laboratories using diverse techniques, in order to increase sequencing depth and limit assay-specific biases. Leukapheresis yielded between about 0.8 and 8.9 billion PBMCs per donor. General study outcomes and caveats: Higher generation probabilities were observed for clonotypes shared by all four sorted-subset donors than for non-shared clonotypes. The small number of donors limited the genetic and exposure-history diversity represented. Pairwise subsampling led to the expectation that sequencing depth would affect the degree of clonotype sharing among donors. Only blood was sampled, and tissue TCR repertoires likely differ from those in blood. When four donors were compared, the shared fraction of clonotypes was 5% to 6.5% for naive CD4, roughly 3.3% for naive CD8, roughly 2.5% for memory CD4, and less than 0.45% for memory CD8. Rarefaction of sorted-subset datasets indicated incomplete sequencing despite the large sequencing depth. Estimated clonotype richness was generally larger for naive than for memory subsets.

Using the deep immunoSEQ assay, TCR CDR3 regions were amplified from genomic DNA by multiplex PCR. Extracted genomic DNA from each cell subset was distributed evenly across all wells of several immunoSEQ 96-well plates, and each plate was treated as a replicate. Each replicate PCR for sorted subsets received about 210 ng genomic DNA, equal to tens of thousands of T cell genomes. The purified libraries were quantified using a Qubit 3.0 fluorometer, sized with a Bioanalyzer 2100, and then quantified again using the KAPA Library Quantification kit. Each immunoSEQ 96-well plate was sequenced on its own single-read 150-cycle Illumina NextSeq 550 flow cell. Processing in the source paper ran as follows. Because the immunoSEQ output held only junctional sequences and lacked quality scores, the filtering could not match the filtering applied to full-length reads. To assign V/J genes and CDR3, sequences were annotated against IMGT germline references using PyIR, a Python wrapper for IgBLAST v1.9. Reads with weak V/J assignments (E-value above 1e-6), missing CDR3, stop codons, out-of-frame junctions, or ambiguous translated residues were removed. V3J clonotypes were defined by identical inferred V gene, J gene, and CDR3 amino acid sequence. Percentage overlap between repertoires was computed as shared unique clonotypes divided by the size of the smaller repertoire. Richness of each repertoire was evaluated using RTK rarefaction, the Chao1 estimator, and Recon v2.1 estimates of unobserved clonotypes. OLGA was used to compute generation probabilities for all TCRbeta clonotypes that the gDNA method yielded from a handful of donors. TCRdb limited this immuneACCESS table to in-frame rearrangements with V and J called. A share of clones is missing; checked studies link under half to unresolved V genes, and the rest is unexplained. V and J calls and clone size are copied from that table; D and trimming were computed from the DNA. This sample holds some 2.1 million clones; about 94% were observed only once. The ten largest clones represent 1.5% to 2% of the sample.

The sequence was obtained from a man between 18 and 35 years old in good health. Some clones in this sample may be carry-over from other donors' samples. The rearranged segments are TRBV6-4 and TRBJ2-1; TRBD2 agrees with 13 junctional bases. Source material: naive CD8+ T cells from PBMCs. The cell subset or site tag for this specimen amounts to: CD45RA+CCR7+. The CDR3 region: CASSEVAGLAGTGEQFF. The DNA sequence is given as TGTGCCAGCAGTGAAGTCGCGGGACTAGCGGGAACCGGTGAGCAGTTCTTC.